Listed here are 20 T cell receptor beta chains from one sample, sequenced in a study of type 1 regulatory T cells. These TCRs are of unknown antigen specificity. TCRdb re-analysed the reads in MiXCR, keeping a single row per CDR3 protein. The data show under 75,000 distinct CDR3 sequences, about a fifth seen once. Whole-study findings and limits: Compared with non-type 1 regulatory T cells, type 1 regulatory T cells showed a more restricted TCR repertoire.

The sample was cultured type 1 regulatory T (Tr1) cells, either the whole culture or a sorted fraction (not recorded which). Source of these receptors: a human donor in good health.

The chain combines TRBV20-1 with TRBJ1-5; 7 positions agree with TRBD1. Looked up from germline, CDR1 is DFQATT and CDR2 is SNEGSKA (reference sequence). The CDR3 extends over 14 amino acids. With 5 bases clipped from V and 4 bases from J, the junction kept 8 bases outside the gene matches. Here the CDR3 reads CSAFDRAGNQPQHF. DNA for the CDR3: TGCAGTGCTTTTGACAGGGCGGGGAATCAGCCCCAGCATTTT.

Ten or more counts support this clonotype. The chain links TRBV7-9 to TRBJ1-2, with D tentatively TRBD1 (5 bases). Trimming removed 5 bases at V and 5 bases at J, with 15 bases between. The CDR3 consists of 14 residues. The V gene's germline CDR1 is SEHNR and CDR2 FQNEAQ (reference sequence). CDR3 nucleotide sequence: TGTGCCAGCAGCCCTGGGGGGTCCCTATATGGCTACACCTTC. Protein sequence: CASSPGGSLYGYTF.

This clonotype was seen only a few times. Compared with germline, one end of the junction differs, possibly owing to a read error. The chain joins TRBV20-1 to TRBJ2-6; tentative D call: TRBD1 (5 bases). The CDR3 is made up of 14 amino acids. Per germline, CDR1 DFQATT and CDR2 SNEGSKA (reference sequence). CDR3: CSARSGSGADVLTF. The CDR3 DNA reads as TGCAGTGCTCGGTCCGGCTCTGGGGCCGACGTCCTGACTTTC.

There are a few counts of this clonotype. The chain combines TRBV29-1 with TRBJ2-1, with D possibly TRBD1 on 5 matching bases. Trimming took 3 bases from V and 7 from J, leaving 13 bases between them. Germline loops: CDR1 SQVTM, CDR2 ANQGSEA. The CDR3 has 13 residues. This CDR3 is CSVDGQATNEQFF. In DNA, the CDR3 is TGCAGCGTTGACGGACAAGCGACGAATGAGCAGTTCTTC.

The V call is TRBV5-1, the J call TRBJ1-5; no firm D call. CDR3 size: 14 residues. Per the germline V gene, CDR1 is SGHRS and CDR2 is YFSETQ. V lost 5 bases, J lost 3 bases, and 12 bases lay in between. The CDR3 spells CASSDGFDNQPQHF. CDR3 nucleotides: TGCGCCAGCAGTGACGGTTTCGACAATCAGCCCCAGCATTTT.

This clonotype was seen a few times. V usage is TRBV9 and J usage is TRBJ2-7; D is possibly TRBD1 (7 bases). The V end was cut by 4 bases, the J end by 0 bases, with 17 bases between. The V gene's germline CDR1 is SGDLS and CDR2 YYNGEE. The CDR3 runs to 16 residues. This chain's CDR3 is CASSSDHRGLSYEQYF. The DNA for the CDR3 is TGTGCCAGCAGCTCAGACCACAGGGGACTCTCCTACGAGCAGTACTTC. Full variable domain (outside the CDR3, taken from reference TRBV9 and TRBJ2-7): DSGVTQTPKHLITATGQRVTLRCSPRSGDLSVYWYQQSLDQGLQFLIQYYNGEERAKGNILERFSAQQFPDLHSELNLSSLELGDSALYFCASSSDHRGLSYEQYFGPGTRLTVT.

This clonotype has a count of ten or more. DNA for the CDR3: TGTGCCAGCAGCTTAGCGCGGGCTAGCGGAAACAATGAGCAGTTCTTC. Translation gives CASSLARASGNNEQFF. The rearrangement uses TRBV7-9 and TRBJ2-1; 7 bases align to TRBD2. The length of the CDR3 is 16 residues. The V gene's germline CDR1 is SEHNR and CDR2 FQNEAQ (reference sequence). V was clipped by 0 bases and J by 5 bases; unmatched bases: 7.

The chain recombines TRBV20-1 with TRBJ2-7; 10 bases align to TRBD1. The trim removed 6 bases at V and 6 bases at J, leaving 17 bases unmatched. Germline CDR1 reads DFQATT; CDR2 reads SNEGSKA (reference sequence). The CDR3 has 16 amino acids. CDR3 amino acids: CSALTGITGTGVEQYF. Here the CDR3 DNA reads TGCAGTGCCCTTACAGGGATTACCGGGACAGGGGTCGAGCAGTACTTC.

The CDR3 DNA reads as TGCAGTGCGAACCTAGCGGGACTCTACGAGCAGTACTTC. Its protein is CSANLAGLYEQYF. This sequence joins TRBV20-1 and TRBJ2-7; the match to TRBD2 covers 9 bases. Trimming removed 6 bases from V and 3 bases from J; junction bases left unmatched: 6. Germline loops: CDR1 DFQATT, CDR2 SNEGSKA (reference sequence). The CDR3 has 13 residues.

V usage is TRBV3-1 and J usage is TRBJ1-1, with a possible D match to TRBD1 (6 bases). CDR3 size: 15 residues. The germline gives CDR1 LGHDT, CDR2 YNNKEL (reference sequence). V lost 3 bases to trimming and J lost 3 bases, with 14 bases between them. CDR3 region: CASSHRPRGDTEAFF. CDR3 sequence (DNA): TGTGCCAGCAGCCATCGTCCTAGGGGGGACACTGAAGCTTTCTTT.

This rearrangement joins TRBV10-3 to TRBJ2-7; TRBD2 might be the D (7 bases). Germline V lookup: CDR1 ENHRY, CDR2 SYGVKD. CDR3 length: 13 amino acids. The V end lost 8 bases, the J end lost 0 bases, and 11 bases lay between the germline ends. CDR3 region: CAIGGAGSYEQYF. The CDR3, as DNA: TGTGCCATCGGGGGGGCGGGCTCCTACGAGCAGTACTTC.

This clonotype has at least ten counts. The CDR3 DNA is TGCAGCGTTGAAAAAGGGGGACCTGGAAACACCATATATTTT. Translated, it gives CSVEKGGPGNTIYF. The chain has TRBV29-1 and TRBJ1-3, with D tentatively TRBD1 (6 bases). This CDR3 has 14 amino acids. Trimming stripped 2 bases from V and 2 bases from J, with 10 bases between. Germline loops: CDR1 SQVTM, CDR2 ANQGSEA.

This clonotype was found many times. V usage is TRBV5-1 and J usage is TRBJ1-1; no definite D call. This CDR3 has 16 amino acids. V was pared by 2 bases and J by 1 base, with 15 bases between. Per germline, CDR1 SGHRS and CDR2 YFSETQ. For the CDR3, the DNA is TGCGCCAGCAGCTTATTGGTGTTGGGTGGGAACACTGAAGCTTTCTTT. Translating gives CASSLLVLGGNTEAFF.

The V gene is TRBV29-1, the J gene TRBJ2-3; no definite D call. The V gene's germline CDR1 is SQVTM and CDR2 ANQGSEA. Trimming left V 4 bases short and J 4 bases short, with 18 bases between. The CDR3 loop spans 15 amino acids. CDR3 sequence reads: CSVVNTGFGADTQYF. The DNA of the CDR3 is TGCAGCGTTGTGAATACGGGTTTTGGCGCAGATACGCAGTATTTT.

This clonotype has more than one count but fewer than ten. The chain employs TRBV30 and TRBJ2-2; 15 bases line up with TRBD2. The trim removed 1 base at V and 6 bases at J, leaving 12 bases unmatched. Germline V gene data show CDR1 as GTSNPN and CDR2 as SVGIG (reference sequence). The CDR3 extends over 19 amino acids. For the CDR3, the DNA is TGTGCCTGGAGTGGGTCTTACCCGGGGACTAGCGGGAGGCCCGGGGAGCTGTTTTTT. Translation gives CAWSGSYPGTSGRPGELFF.

The sample holds a few counts of this clonotype. The genes are TRBV20-1 and TRBJ1-4; no definite D call. From germline, CDR1 is DFQATT and CDR2 SNEGSKA (reference sequence). Trimming removed 1 base at V and 10 bases at J, with 16 bases between. CDR3 length equals 14 residues. The CDR3 region is CSARVSQTLGKLFF. Here the CDR3 DNA reads TGCAGTGCTAGAGTGTCACAGACTTTAGGAAAACTGTTTTTT.

In its sample, this clonotype was seen many times. This chain's CDR3 is CASSSGPGEKLFF. DNA for the CDR3: TGCGCCAGCAGCTCCGGACCGGGTGAAAAACTGTTTTTT. V gene TRBV5-1 combines with J gene TRBJ1-4; the D is unclear. The germline V gene has CDR1 SGHRS and CDR2 YFSETQ. CDR3 length: 13 residues. The ends were cut back, 3 bases at V and 7 bases at J, with 10 bases in the middle.

In its sample, this clonotype was seen a few times. V gene TRBV6-5 combines with J gene TRBJ2-3; 12 bases are a match to TRBD2. The CDR3 contains 15 residues. Trimming took 6 bases from V and 4 from J; bases not matched to a gene: 5. Per germline, CDR1 MNHEY and CDR2 SVGAGI. The CDR3 DNA follows: TGTGCCAGCAGCCGACTAGCGGGAGTGGCAGATACGCAGTATTTT. It yields the protein CASSRLAGVADTQYF.

Comments on this clonotype: The CDR3 ends on some other residue instead of the conserved phenylalanine or tryptophan, so this is likely a read error. The rearrangement joins TRBV5-6 to TRBJ2-5, with a tentative D call TRBD2 (5 bases). V lost 4 bases, J lost 1 base, and 8 bases lay in between. The CDR3 runs 13 residues. Germline CDR1 SGHDT, CDR2 YYEEEE. The CDR3 here is CASSGSPQETQYV. CDR3 DNA sequence: TGTGCCAGCAGCGGGAGTCCCCAAGAGACCCAGTACGTC.

This clonotype has a handful of counts. The chain recombines TRBV6-6 with TRBJ2-5; 8 nucleotides match TRBD2. The length of the CDR3 is 15 residues. Germline assignment: CDR1 MNHNY and CDR2 SVGAGI (reference sequence). The trim removed 6 bases at V and 2 bases at J, leaving 8 bases unmatched. The DNA of the CDR3 is TGTGCCAGCAGGGCTTCCGGGACTAGGCAAGAGACCCAGTACTTC. Translating it yields CASRASGTRQETQYF.